This T cell receptor (beta chain) was documented in a study of blood T cell repertoires in COVID-19. Study information: The United States, Italy and Spain supplied acute and convalescent COVID-19 samples.

Germline V gives CDR1 SNHLY, CDR2 FYNNEI. V was cut by 6 bases and J by 2 bases, with 14 bases left in between. This CDR3 contains 15 residues. This clone was seen only once. Original analysis: Scientists estimated how many nucleated cells there were by amplifying reference gene primers. The table came from immunoSEQ multiplex PCR; TCRdb's copy has only in-frame clones and leaves some out. The V and J calls and the clone size are those of that table, but D and trimming were determined from the DNA. The sample lists about 120,000 clones; 70% to 80% were seen once. This clonotype was sampled from an elderly woman with acute or convalescent COVID-19. This sequence joins TRBV2 and TRBJ2-1; TRBD2 is a possible D gene (5 bases). What was sequenced was peripheral blood. As DNA, the CDR3 is TGTGCCAGCAGCTTAGCGCAGTTTCCCTACAATGAGCAGTTCTTC. This translates into CASSLAQFPYNEQFF. Based on the CDR3 plus reference TRBV2 and TRBJ2-1, the full variable domain is EPEVTQTPSHQVTQMGQEVILRCVPISNHLYFYWYRQILGQKVEFLVSFYNNEISEKSEIFDDQFSVERPDGSNFTLKIRSTKLEDSAMYFCASSLAQFPYNEQFFGPGTRLTVL.